The T cell receptor beta chain under discussion was sequenced for a study of identifying expanded T cells in peripheral blood (dated by TCRdb to the late 2010s). Background on the whole study: Technical replicates were generated by sequencing separate aliquots of the same genomic DNA pool, with four replicates compared pairwise.

A remark on this clone: There is no known antigen for this receptor. It has no much larger one-base neighbor in the sample; base qualities were not kept.

During the collection period, no immune events, such as infections, were documented for the healthy donors. Healthy-donor blood repertoires served as a training cohort to calibrate time-dependent variance in a beta-binomial model of T-cell clone differential abundance. The training cohort was composed of around ten healthy donors, 3 female and 7 male. An age range of roughly 25 to 70 years, with an average of about 43 years, was recorded for the donors. Whole blood, obtained from a commercial supplier, was collected from each healthy donor at three time points spaced approximately 15 days apart. Genomic DNA was extracted from unsorted whole blood for immunosequencing. TCRbeta CDR3 regions were profiled with the immunoSEQ Assay using bias-controlled multiplex PCR amplification of genomic DNA. As for how the authors treated the data: The absolute abundance of each unique TCRbeta CDR3 region was quantified after sequences were collapsed and filtered. Differential abundance was tested with a binomial (Fisher-equivalent) model and with a beta-binomial model adding time-dependent variance fitted from healthy donors. Clones with fewer than 5 combined templates were removed, and a clone was called differentially abundant if the clone's Benjamini-Hochberg FDR was below 0.01. The form v = (b*log(k)+a)^2 was used to model beta-binomial variance as a function of total template count across the two samples. Held by TCRdb, this immuneACCESS table contains in-frame sequences only and omits some clones. Under half of the omission traces to an unresolved V gene where checked; the cause of the rest is unknown. That table is the source of V, J and clone size, and D and trimming were worked out from the DNA. Within this sample are 100,000 to 150,000 clones, with around 88% of them counted one time only. The top ten clonotypes cover around 8.2% of the sample.

What the work shows at the level of the full study, not this receptor alone: Both the number of clones called differentially abundant and the false-positive rate were significantly reduced by the beta-binomial model across all healthy-donor time intervals. Approximately 1.1 differentially abundant clones were flagged by the binomial model between technical replicates, whereas about 16 and 20 were flagged over roughly two weeks and four weeks, respectively. The authors expected that biological variance in healthy repertoires might rise further over much longer intervals, such as months to years. In all healthy donors, the variance in clone template counts between samples taken two to three weeks apart rose significantly as total template count increased.

The sequence was obtained from a person aged 18 to 75 in good health. The sample comprised blood.

The CDR3 protein sequence reads: CASSFGTGVYGYTF. The sequence in DNA is TGTGCCAGCAGCTTCGGGACAGGGGTCTATGGCTACACCTTC. The chain uses TRBV5-4 and TRBJ1-2; 10 bases in between match TRBD1. V has 2 bases trimmed and J has 4 bases trimmed; junction bases matching no gene number 2. The CDR1 and CDR2 encoded by the germline V gene (reference sequence) are SGHNT and YYREEE. The CDR3 spans 14 residues, from the cysteine through the phenylalanine. The read is trimmed to its CDR3 DNA, 42 bases read in frame from base 1. Reference TRBV5-4 and TRBJ1-2 proteins supply the regions before and after the CDR3; the full variable domain is: ETGVTQSPTHLIKTRGQQVTLRCSSQSGHNTVSWYQQALGQGPQFIFQYYREEENGRGNFPPRFSGLQFPNYSSELNVNALELDDSALYLCASSFGTGVYGYTFGSGTRLTVV.